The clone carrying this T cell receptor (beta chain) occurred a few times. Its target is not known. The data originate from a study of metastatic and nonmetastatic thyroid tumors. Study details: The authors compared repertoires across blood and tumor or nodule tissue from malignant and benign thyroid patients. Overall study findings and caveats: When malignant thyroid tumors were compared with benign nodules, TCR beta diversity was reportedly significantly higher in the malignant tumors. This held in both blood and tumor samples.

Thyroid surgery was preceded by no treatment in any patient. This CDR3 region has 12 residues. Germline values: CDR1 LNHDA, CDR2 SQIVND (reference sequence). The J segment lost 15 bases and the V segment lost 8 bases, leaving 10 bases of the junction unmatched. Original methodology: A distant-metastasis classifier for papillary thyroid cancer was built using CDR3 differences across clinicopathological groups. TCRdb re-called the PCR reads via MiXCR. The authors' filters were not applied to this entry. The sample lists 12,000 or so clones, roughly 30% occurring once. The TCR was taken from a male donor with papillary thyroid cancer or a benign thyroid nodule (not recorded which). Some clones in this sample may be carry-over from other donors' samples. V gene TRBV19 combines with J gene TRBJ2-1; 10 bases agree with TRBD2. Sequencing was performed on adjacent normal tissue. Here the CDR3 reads CASAGLAGVRFF. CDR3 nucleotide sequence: TGTGCCAGTGCAGGGCTAGCGGGAGTTCGGTTCTTC.